This T cell receptor (beta chain) originates from a study of blood T cell repertoires in COVID-19. The CDR3 spans 13 residues. Germline V gene sequence: CDR1 MNHEY, CDR2 SVGAGI. Trimming at V came to 6 bases and at J to 5 bases, leaving 3 bases not matched to a gene. Using immunoSEQ multiplex PCR, the repertoire was profiled, and TCRdb retains in-frame clones only, with some absent. The data hold approximately 51,000 clones, with more than 75% observed a single time. This clone was counted once. The V gene is TRBV6-5, the J gene TRBJ1-4; 7 nucleotides agree with TRBD1. Sequences were obtained from peripheral blood. The source of this sequence is a woman aged 80 or over with COVID-19, enrolled during active disease. This chain's CDR3 is CASRGQLNEKLFF. The CDR3 nucleotides are TGTGCCAGCAGGGGACAGCTCAATGAAAAACTGTTTTTT.